The present entry profiles one TCR beta chain with its context. Its target is not known. Healthy people donating bone marrow made up the donors. These data come from a study of cytomegalovirus exposure and HLA in healthy donors. Overall study findings and caveats: One later analysis reportedly identified an Asian-associated ancestry cluster that showed fewer N-insertions than the roughly 720-donor mean. Later analysis identified several of the most significant clusters that appeared linked to common viral pathogens. Accurate HLA-A and HLA-B prediction from TCR beta sequences was reported for most subjects.

The PCR contained 60 Vbeta and 13 Jbeta primers. The table came from immunoSEQ multiplex PCR; TCRdb's copy has only in-frame clones and leaves some out. The repertoire holds about 160,000 clones, with roughly four fifths as singletons. V shed 4 bases and J shed 2 bases, with 11 bases lying between them. The CDR3 is 14 residues long. Per germline, CDR1 MDHEN and CDR2 SYDVKM. The sequence was collected from a woman aged 35 to 49 in good health and CMV-seronegative. Sequencing was performed on PBMCs. The chain joins TRBV28 to TRBJ1-2; D ambiguous. The DNA of the CDR3 is TGTGCCAGCAGTTCCCTCTACCGGAACTATGGCTACACCTTC. Encoded protein: CASSSLYRNYGYTF.